Following are 28 T cell receptor beta chains from one sample sequenced in a study of human T cells and chemical hapten exposure. Time point here: pre-sensitization, week 0. The treatment here: therapeutic diphenylcyclopropenone sensitization with weekly scalp DPC. TCRdb processed the RACE reads anew with MiXCR; each CDR3 protein has one entry. The sample has 300,000 to 400,000 distinct CDR3 sequences, 4% to 6% seen once; the top ten hold 2.5% to 3%. Here the sequenced sample was whole blood, taken in connection with sensitization to the hapten diphenylcyclopropenone (DPC). The receptors shown here come from a woman aged 45-60 years with alopecia areata. Some clones in this sample may be carry-over from other donors' samples.

In this sample, this clonotype turned up a few times. The chain is built from TRBV6-6 and TRBJ2-5; D gene uncertain. The CDR3 is made up of 14 amino acids. The germline V gene encodes CDR1 MNHNY and CDR2 SVGAGI (reference sequence). Trimming took off 1 base at V and 2 bases at J, with 8 bases between the two ends. The CDR3 region is CASSYLDSQETQYF. In nucleotides, the CDR3 is TGTGCCAGCAGTTACTTAGACTCGCAAGAGACCCAGTACTTC.

This clonotype was seen only a few times. The V and J genes are TRBV4-3 and TRBJ2-3, with 10 bases fitting TRBD2. In germline, CDR1 is LGHNA, CDR2 YSLEER. V dropped 0 bases and J dropped 2; count of bases not matched to a gene: 8. This CDR3 contains 18 residues. CDR3 region: CASSQDTASGRHTDTQYF. As DNA, the CDR3 is TGCGCCAGCAGCCAAGATACGGCTAGCGGGAGACACACAGATACGCAGTATTTT.

This clonotype was detected ten times or more. The chain joins TRBV29-1 to TRBJ2-4, with TRBD2 matching 7 bases. V lost 4 bases to trimming and J lost 1 base; unmatched junction nucleotides: 7. This CDR3 region has 15 residues. Germline CDR1 SQVTM, CDR2 ANQGSEA. The CDR3 DNA follows: TGCAGCGTTGTGGGGGGGAGGCTCGCCAAAAACATTCAGTACTTC. It encodes CSVVGGRLAKNIQYF.

This clonotype was detected many times. The chain joins TRBV6-4 to TRBJ2-7; D is undetermined. The V gene lost 10 bases and the J gene lost 2 bases, with 6 bases spanning the gap. The CDR3 has 10 residues. Germline CDR1 reads MRHNA; CDR2 reads SNTAGT. CDR3 region: CATDPYEQYF. DNA of the CDR3: TGTGCCACGGACCCCTACGAGCAGTACTTC.

This clonotype has a count of ten or more. The chain recombines TRBV20-1 with TRBJ2-7, with D perhaps TRBD2 (6 bases). V lost 1 base and J lost 0, with 10 bases in between. The CDR3 covers 14 residues. The germline V gene encodes CDR1 DFQATT and CDR2 SNEGSKA (reference sequence). The CDR3 coding sequence is TGCAGTGCTAGAGGGGACTCCAGCTCCTACGAGCAGTACTTC. Translating it yields CSARGDSSSYEQYF.

This clonotype was found many times. The rearrangement links TRBV12-3 or TRBV12-4 to TRBJ1-5; D not certain. With 3 bases removed from V and 2 bases from J, the gap between germline ends came to 14 bases. This CDR3 contains 16 residues. CDR3 sequence reads: CASSLGLGAGNQPQHF. CDR3 sequence (DNA): TGTGCCAGCAGTTTGGGGTTGGGTGCGGGCAATCAGCCCCAGCATTTT.

This clonotype was seen repeatedly, ten times or more. The V gene is TRBV4-2, the J gene TRBJ2-1, with D maybe TRBD2 (6 bases). Deletions cut 1 base from V and 5 bases from J, with 12 bases between. This CDR3 comprises 15 residues. CDR1 is LGHNA, CDR2 YNFKEQ, per germline. The CDR3 reads CASSQGASANNEQFF. Here the CDR3 DNA reads TGTGCCAGCAGCCAAGGGGCTAGCGCGAACAATGAGCAGTTCTTC.

This clonotype showed up many times. The chain links TRBV7-9 to TRBJ2-1; D is uncertain. Trimming removed 3 bases from V and 10 bases from J, with 10 bases in between. Germline lookup yields CDR1 SEHNR and CDR2 FQNEAQ (reference sequence). The CDR3 is 12 residues long. CDR3 sequence (DNA): TGTGCCAGCAGCTTCCCTGTAGAGGAGCAGTTCTTC. Translating gives CASSFPVEEQFF.

Ten or more counts support this clonotype. V usage is TRBV20-1 and J usage is TRBJ1-2, with D unresolved. Trimming removed 0 bases from V and 7 bases from J, with 6 bases in between. Germline V CDR1 and CDR2: DFQATT, SNEGSKA (reference sequence). The CDR3 spans 11 residues. The CDR3 here is CSARETSGYTF. The CDR3 DNA follows: TGCAGTGCTAGAGAAACCTCTGGCTACACCTTC.

This clonotype was counted at least ten times. The chain joins TRBV10-3 to TRBJ2-7; D may be TRBD2 (5 bases). The CDR3 loop spans 14 amino acids. Trimming left V 6 bases short and J 3 bases short, with 15 bases between. From germline, CDR1 is ENHRY and CDR2 SYGVKD. For the CDR3, the DNA is TGTGCCATCAGGGTTGCTTTGAGGGACTACGAGCAGTACTTC. Amino acid sequence: CAIRVALRDYEQYF.

This clonotype has a count of ten or more. The genes are TRBV6-6 and TRBJ2-2; possible D gene TRBD1, 7 bases. Germline loops: CDR1 MNHNY, CDR2 SVGAGI (reference sequence). The CDR3 sequence is 15 residues long. V lost 6 bases, J lost 7 bases, and 18 bases lay in between. The CDR3: CASRREGGDFGELFF. CDR3 nucleotide sequence: TGTGCCAGCAGGCGGGAAGGGGGCGATTTCGGGGAGCTGTTTTTT.

V and J are TRBV27 and TRBJ1-4; D possibly corresponds to TRBD1 (5 bases). The CDR3 contains 16 residues. V was pared by 3 bases and J by 2 bases, with 13 bases between. Germline V gives CDR1 MNHEY, CDR2 SMNVEV (reference sequence). The CDR3 here is CASSFQGRATNEKLFF. The CDR3 DNA sequence: TGTGCCAGCAGTTTCCAGGGTCGAGCGACTAATGAAAAACTGTTTTTT.

This clonotype was detected many times. The chain combines TRBV6-2 or TRBV6-3 with TRBJ1-1; D remains unclear. Trimming stripped 2 bases from V and 4 bases from J, with 14 bases between. The CDR3 spans 15 residues. The germline CDR1 and CDR2 sequences are MNHEY and SVGEGT. In DNA, the CDR3 is TGTGCCAGCAGTTACAAGGGCCGGGTCACCACTGAAGCTTTCTTT. Amino acid sequence: CASSYKGRVTTEAFF.

This clonotype was seen more than once but under ten times. V usage is TRBV3-1 and J usage is TRBJ2-7, with D unclear. The germline V and J ends were trimmed by 3 bases and 2 bases, with 17 bases remaining between them. CDR1 and CDR2 from the germline V gene are LGHDT and YNNKEL (reference sequence). The CDR3 totals 16 residues. The DNA of the CDR3 is TGTGCCAGCAGCCAGATCCGTACCGACGGAGCCTACGAGCAGTACTTC. This translates into CASSQIRTDGAYEQYF.

The chain recombines TRBV7-9 with TRBJ2-3; D unclear. The length of the CDR3 is 13 residues. In germline, CDR1 is SEHNR, CDR2 FQNEAQ (reference sequence). Trimming removed 2 bases from V and 4 bases from J, with 7 bases in between. In nucleotides, the CDR3 is TGTGCCAGCAGCTTACCCGTTTCAGATACGCAGTATTTT. Protein sequence: CASSLPVSDTQYF. Full variable domain (missing parts from reference TRBV7-9 and TRBJ2-3): DTGVSQNPRHKITKRGQNVTFRCDPISEHNRLYWYRQTLGQGPEFLTYFQNEAQLEKSRLLSDRFSAERPKGSFSTLEIQRTEQGDSAMYLCASSLPVSDTQYFGPGTRLTVL.

This clonotype was counted a few times. The chain employs TRBV6-1 and TRBJ1-1; D is uncertain. V gave up 3 bases and J gave up 0 bases, with 11 bases separating them. Germline assignment: CDR1 MNHNS and CDR2 SASEGT. This CDR3 contains 15 residues. CDR3 sequence reads: CASSDGVRVNTEAFF. The CDR3 nucleotides read TGTGCCAGCAGTGATGGAGTTCGGGTGAACACTGAAGCTTTCTTT.

The chain joins TRBV4-3 to TRBJ2-5; weak D call: TRBD2 (7 bases). This CDR3 has 16 amino acids. The V gene's germline CDR1 is LGHNA and CDR2 YSLEER. The V gene lost 6 bases and the J gene lost 4 bases, with 21 bases spanning the gap. CDR3 sequence (DNA): TGCGCCAGCAGTCATTTAACGGGGGGCCTCGGAGAGACCCAGTACTTC. Encoded protein: CASSHLTGGLGETQYF.

This clonotype has more than one count but fewer than ten. The CDR3 here is CASSHLAGSSYEQYF. CDR3 in DNA: TGTGCCAGCAGCCACCTAGCGGGATCCTCCTACGAGCAGTACTTC. The chain has TRBV3-1 and TRBJ2-7; 9 bases align to TRBD2. From germline, CDR1 is LGHDT and CDR2 YNNKEL (reference sequence). This CDR3 is 15 amino acids long. J lost 0 bases, V lost 3 bases, and 3 bases had no gene match.

This clonotype was counted ten times or more. The chain is built from TRBV29-1 and TRBJ2-7, with D hard to call. The CDR3 length is 13 residues. CDR1 SQVTM and CDR2 ANQGSEA come from the germline V gene. Deletions cut 0 bases from V and 3 bases from J, with 9 bases between. In nucleotides, the CDR3 is TGCAGCGTTGAAGAATCTGGGGACTACGAGCAGTACTTC. It is translated as CSVEESGDYEQYF.

This clonotype was detected many times. The chain is built from TRBV13 and TRBJ2-3, with D perhaps assigned TRBD1 or TRBD2 (5 bases each). This CDR3 region has 13 residues. Germline V lookup: CDR1 PRHDT, CDR2 FYEKMQ (reference sequence). V lost 1 base and J lost 9, with 11 bases in between. CDR3 residues: CASSLAGRDTQYF. CDR3 coding DNA: TGTGCCAGCAGCTTAGCTGGCAGGGACACGCAGTATTTT.

This clonotype was seen more than once but under ten times. The gene calls are TRBV3-1 and TRBJ2-1, with 10 bases lining up with TRBD2. Germline V gene lookup returns CDR1 LGHDT and CDR2 YNNKEL (reference sequence). The CDR3 runs to 15 residues. The V gene end was trimmed by 7 bases and the J gene end by 4 bases; junction bases not matched to a gene: 7. CDR3 DNA: TGTGCCAGCAACGAGCGGGGGGGCGTTTACAATGAGCAGTTCTTC. Translated: CASNERGGVYNEQFF.

Ten or more counts support this clonotype. The chain employs TRBV7-2 and TRBJ2-5, with D unresolved. Germline V gene lookup returns CDR1 SGHTA and CDR2 FQGNSA. This CDR3 spans 13 amino acids. Trimming took off 3 bases at V and 9 bases at J, with 14 bases between the two ends. The CDR3 region has the DNA TGTGCCAGCAGCTTCTGGGGAATTCGGGCCCAGTACTTC. Its protein product is CASSFWGIRAQYF.

In this sample, this clonotype turned up many times. The chain recombines TRBV18 with TRBJ1-1; D is perhaps TRBD1 (5 bases). The CDR3 length is 14 residues. Trimming pared 0 bases from V and 1 base from J, leaving 6 bases between. CDR1 is KGHSH and CDR2 is LQKENI in the germline V gene. The CDR3 nucleotides read TGTGCCAGCTCACCACCGGGGACGAACACTGAAGCTTTCTTT. As protein: CASSPPGTNTEAFF.

The V gene is TRBV4-3, the J gene TRBJ2-1; a possible D gene is TRBD1 (5 bases). Looked up from germline, CDR1 is LGHNA and CDR2 is YSLEER. The CDR3 runs 16 residues. V dropped 0 bases and J dropped 8 bases, with 17 bases sitting between them. CDR3: CASSQEWVGALDEQFF. The CDR3 coding sequence is TGCGCCAGCAGCCAAGAGTGGGTAGGGGCTCTAGATGAGCAGTTCTTC.

V usage is TRBV6-6 and J usage is TRBJ2-7; TRBD1 aligns across 7 bases. This CDR3 is built from 15 residues. The ends lost 6 bases at V and 7 bases at J; junction bases unmatched: 15. Germline V gene data show CDR1 as MNHNY and CDR2 as SVGAGI (reference sequence). Here the CDR3 reads CASSIQTGFSGEQYF. The CDR3, as DNA: TGTGCCAGCAGCATCCAGACAGGGTTCTCCGGGGAGCAGTACTTC.

The table lists this clonotype with many counts. This chain links TRBV4-1 with TRBJ1-5; 9 bases align to TRBD1. The CDR3 runs to 16 residues. Germline trimming cut 0 bases from V and 1 base from J; bases unmatched to any gene: 1. Germline CDR1 MGHRA, CDR2 YSYEKL. This CDR3 reads CASSQDGTGSNQPQHF. The CDR3, as DNA: TGCGCCAGCAGCCAAGATGGGACAGGGAGCAATCAGCCCCAGCATTTT.

This chain links TRBV18 with TRBJ2-1, with unresolved D. The CDR3 is 13 amino acids. V lost 0 bases to trimming and J lost 8 bases, with 8 bases between them. CDR1 is KGHSH, CDR2 LQKENI, per germline. CDR3 DNA: TGTGCCAGCTCACCACCGGGTTGGGATGAGCAGTTCTTC. Protein sequence: CASSPPGWDEQFF.

This clonotype was detected many times. The junction departs from the called germline gene at one end, perhaps through a read error. The J gene is TRBJ1-2, the V gene TRBV20-1; maybe TRBD1 (5 bases). This CDR3 contains 13 residues. Germline CDR1 reads DFQATT; CDR2 reads SNEGSKA (reference sequence). The CDR3 loop reads CSARGVSEAGYTF. The CDR3 nucleotides read TGCAGTGCGAGAGGGGTCAGTGAGGCTGGCTACACCTTC.